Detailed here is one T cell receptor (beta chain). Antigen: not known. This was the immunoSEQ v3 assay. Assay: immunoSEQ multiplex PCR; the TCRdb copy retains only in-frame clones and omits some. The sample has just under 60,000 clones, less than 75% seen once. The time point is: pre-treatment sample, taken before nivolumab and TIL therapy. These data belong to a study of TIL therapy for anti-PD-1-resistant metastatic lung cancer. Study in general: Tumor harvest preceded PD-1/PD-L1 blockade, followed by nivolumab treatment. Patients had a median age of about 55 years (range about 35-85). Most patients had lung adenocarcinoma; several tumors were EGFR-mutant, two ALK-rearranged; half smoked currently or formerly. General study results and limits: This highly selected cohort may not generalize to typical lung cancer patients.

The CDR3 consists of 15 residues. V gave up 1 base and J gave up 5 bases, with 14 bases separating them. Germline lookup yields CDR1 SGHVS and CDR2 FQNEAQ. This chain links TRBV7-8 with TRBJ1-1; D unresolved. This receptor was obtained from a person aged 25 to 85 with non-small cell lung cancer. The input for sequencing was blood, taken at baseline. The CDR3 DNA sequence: TGTGCCAGCAGCTTAGATCGGGGAGGATGGACTGAAGCTTTCTTT. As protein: CASSLDRGGWTEAFF.